This TCR beta chain derives from a study of T cell clonotyping in hematopoietic cell transplantation. Study in general: Recipients' pretransplant samples followed cytoreduction. Study-wide points: Pathologically expanded recipient clonotypes increased progressively from day 30 to day 180 as diversity fell.

This clone appeared once. Antigen: not known. The protocol was immunoSEQ multiplex PCR, while the TCRdb copy is restricted to in-frame clones and leaves out a portion. The table lists around 10,000 clones, more than 90% of them singletons. The junction had 4 bases not matched to a gene; V was cut back by 1 base and J by 4 bases. CDR3 length: 15 amino acids. Germline CDR1 and CDR2: SGHTA and FQGNSA. The time point was: recipient sample about 28 days before transplant, after cytoreduction. Samples: about 28 days before transplant, then days 30, 100 and 180 after. The sample consisted of peripheral blood mononuclear cells, taken before stem cell transplant. The chain recombines TRBV7-2 with TRBJ2-3, with 8 bases aligning to TRBD2. This receptor was identified in a woman aged 40 to 50 with acute myeloid leukemia. Some clones in this sample may be carry-over from other donors' samples. The CDR3 bases are TGTGCCAGCAGCTTAGGGCTAGCGGGCCCAGATACGCAGTATTTT. This encodes CASSLGLAGPDTQYF.